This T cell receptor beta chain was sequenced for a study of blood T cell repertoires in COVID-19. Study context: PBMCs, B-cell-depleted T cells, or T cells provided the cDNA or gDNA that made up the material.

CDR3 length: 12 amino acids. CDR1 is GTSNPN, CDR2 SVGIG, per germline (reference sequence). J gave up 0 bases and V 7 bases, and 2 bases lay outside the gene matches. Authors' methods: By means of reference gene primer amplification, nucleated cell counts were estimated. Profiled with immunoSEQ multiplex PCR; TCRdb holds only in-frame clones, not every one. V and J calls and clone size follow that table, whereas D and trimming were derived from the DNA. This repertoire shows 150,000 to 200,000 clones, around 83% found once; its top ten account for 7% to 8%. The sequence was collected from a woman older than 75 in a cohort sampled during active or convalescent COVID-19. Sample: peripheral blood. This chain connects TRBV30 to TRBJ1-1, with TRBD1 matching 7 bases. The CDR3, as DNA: TGTGCCTTCAGGGGGATGAACACTGAAGCTTTCTTT. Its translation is CAFRGMNTEAFF.